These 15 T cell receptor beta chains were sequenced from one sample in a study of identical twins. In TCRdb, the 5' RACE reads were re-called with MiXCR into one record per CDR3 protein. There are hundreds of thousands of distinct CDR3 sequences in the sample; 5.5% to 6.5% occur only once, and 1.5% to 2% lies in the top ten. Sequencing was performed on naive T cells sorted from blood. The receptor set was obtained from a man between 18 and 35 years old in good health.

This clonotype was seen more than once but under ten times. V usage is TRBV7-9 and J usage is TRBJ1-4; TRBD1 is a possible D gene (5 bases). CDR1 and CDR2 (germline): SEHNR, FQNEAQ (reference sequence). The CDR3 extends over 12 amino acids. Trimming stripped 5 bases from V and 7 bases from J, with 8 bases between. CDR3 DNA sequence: TGTGCCAGCAGCCCGACAGTTGAAAAACTGTTTTTT. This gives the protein CASSPTVEKLFF.

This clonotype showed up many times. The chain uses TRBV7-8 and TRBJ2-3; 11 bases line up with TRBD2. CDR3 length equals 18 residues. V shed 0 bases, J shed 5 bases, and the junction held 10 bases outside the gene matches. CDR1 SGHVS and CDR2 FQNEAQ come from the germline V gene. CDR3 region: CASSLARFTSGSRDTQYF. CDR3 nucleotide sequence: TGTGCCAGCAGCTTAGCGCGTTTTACTAGCGGGAGTCGAGATACGCAGTATTTT. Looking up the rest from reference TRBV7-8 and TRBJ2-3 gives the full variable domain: GAGVSQSPRYKVAKRGQDVALRCDPISGHVSLFWYQQALGQGPEFLTYFQNEAQLDKSGLPSDRFFAERPEGSVSTLKIQRTQQEDSAVYLCASSLARFTSGSRDTQYFGPGTRLTVL.

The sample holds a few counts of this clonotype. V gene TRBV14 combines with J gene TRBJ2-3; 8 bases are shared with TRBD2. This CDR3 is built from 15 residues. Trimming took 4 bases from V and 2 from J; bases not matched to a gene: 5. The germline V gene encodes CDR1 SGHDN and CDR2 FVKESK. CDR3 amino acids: CASSRQTSATDTQYF. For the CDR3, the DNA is TGTGCCAGCAGCCGACAGACTAGCGCCACAGATACGCAGTATTTT.

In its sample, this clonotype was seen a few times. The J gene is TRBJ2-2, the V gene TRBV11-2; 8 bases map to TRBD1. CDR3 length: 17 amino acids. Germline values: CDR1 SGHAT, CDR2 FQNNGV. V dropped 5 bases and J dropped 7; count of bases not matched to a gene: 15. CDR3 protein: CASSPTKWTGWSGELFF. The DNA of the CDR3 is TGTGCCAGCAGCCCGACAAAATGGACAGGGTGGAGCGGGGAGCTGTTTTTT.

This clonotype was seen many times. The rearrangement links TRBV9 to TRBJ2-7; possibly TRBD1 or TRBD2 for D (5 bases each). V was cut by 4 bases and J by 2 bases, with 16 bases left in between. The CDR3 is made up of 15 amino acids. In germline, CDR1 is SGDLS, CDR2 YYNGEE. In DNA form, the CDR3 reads TGTGCCAGCAGCCCTACCGGGACGGCGGCCTACGAGCAGTACTTC. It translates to CASSPTGTAAYEQYF.

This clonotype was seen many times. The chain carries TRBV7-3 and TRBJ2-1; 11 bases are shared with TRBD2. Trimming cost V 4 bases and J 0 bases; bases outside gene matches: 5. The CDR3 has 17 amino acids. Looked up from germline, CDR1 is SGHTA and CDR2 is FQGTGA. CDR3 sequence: CASSSGLAVSSYNEQFF. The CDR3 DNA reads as TGTGCCAGCAGCTCGGGACTAGCGGTAAGCTCCTACAATGAGCAGTTCTTC.

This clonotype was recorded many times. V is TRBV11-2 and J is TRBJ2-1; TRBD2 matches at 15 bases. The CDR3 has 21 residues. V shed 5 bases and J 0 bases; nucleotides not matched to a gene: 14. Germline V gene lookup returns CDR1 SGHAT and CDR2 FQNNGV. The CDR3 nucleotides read TGTGCCAGCAGCGTCCCGTGGATCGGGACTAGCGGGGGGAGCTCCTACAATGAGCAGTTCTTC. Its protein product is CASSVPWIGTSGGSSYNEQFF.

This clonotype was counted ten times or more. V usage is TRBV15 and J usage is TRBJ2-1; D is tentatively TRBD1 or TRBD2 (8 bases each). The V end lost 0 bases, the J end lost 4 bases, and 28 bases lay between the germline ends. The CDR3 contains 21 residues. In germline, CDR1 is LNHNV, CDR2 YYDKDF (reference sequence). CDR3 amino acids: CATSRDLGQGATSGNYNEQFF. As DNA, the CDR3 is TGTGCCACCAGCAGAGATCTTGGGCAGGGGGCAACTAGCGGAAATTACAATGAGCAGTTCTTC.

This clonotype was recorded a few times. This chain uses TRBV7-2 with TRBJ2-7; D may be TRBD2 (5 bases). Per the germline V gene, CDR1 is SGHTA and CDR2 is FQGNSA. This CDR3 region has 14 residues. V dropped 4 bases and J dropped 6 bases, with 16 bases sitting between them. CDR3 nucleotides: TGTGCCAGCAGCTGGAATCGTCGGGAAGGCGAGCAGTACTTC. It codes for CASSWNRREGEQYF.

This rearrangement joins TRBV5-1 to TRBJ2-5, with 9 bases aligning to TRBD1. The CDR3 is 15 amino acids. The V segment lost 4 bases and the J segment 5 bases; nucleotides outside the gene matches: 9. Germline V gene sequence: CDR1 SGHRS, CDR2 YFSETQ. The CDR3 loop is CASSPGQGPRETQYF. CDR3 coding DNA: TGCGCCAGCAGCCCCGGACAGGGGCCGAGGGAGACCCAGTACTTC.

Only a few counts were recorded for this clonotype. This CDR3 is CASSLGGPKEKLFF. CDR3 DNA sequence: TGCGCCAGCAGCTTGGGAGGGCCGAAGGAAAAACTGTTTTTT. This chain uses TRBV5-1 with TRBJ1-4, with D unclear. Germline V gene lookup returns CDR1 SGHRS and CDR2 YFSETQ. This CDR3 is 14 amino acids long. V lost 0 bases and J 8 bases, leaving 11 bases between the germline ends.

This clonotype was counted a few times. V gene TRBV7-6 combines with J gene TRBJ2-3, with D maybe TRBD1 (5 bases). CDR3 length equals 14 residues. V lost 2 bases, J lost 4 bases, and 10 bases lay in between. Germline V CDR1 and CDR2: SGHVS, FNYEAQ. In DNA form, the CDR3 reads TGTGCCAGCAGCTTAACCCCCAGGGCAGATACGCAGTATTTT. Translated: CASSLTPRADTQYF.

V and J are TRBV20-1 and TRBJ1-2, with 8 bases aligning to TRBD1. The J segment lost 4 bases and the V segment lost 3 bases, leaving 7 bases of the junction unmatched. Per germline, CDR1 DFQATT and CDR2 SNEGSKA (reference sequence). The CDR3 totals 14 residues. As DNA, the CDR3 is TGCAGTGCTAGCCCAGGGGGCAGCACCTATGGCTACACCTTC. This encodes CSASPGGSTYGYTF.

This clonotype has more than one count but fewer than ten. The CDR3, as DNA: TGTGCCAGCAGCTCGTCGACAGGGCAGTACAATCAGCCCCAGCATTTT. This gives the protein CASSSSTGQYNQPQHF. V and J are TRBV12-3 or TRBV12-4 and TRBJ1-5; TRBD1 matches at 7 bases. The CDR3 extends over 16 amino acids. Losses at the gene ends were 6 bases for V and 3 bases for J; bases not matched to a gene: 11.

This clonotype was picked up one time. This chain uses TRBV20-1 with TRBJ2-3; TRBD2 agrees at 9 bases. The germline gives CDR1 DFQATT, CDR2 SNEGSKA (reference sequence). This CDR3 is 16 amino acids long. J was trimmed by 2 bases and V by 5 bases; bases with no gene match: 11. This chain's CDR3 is CSAPARLAGNTDTQYF. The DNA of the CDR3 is TGCAGTGCTCCCGCCCGGCTAGCGGGAAACACAGATACGCAGTATTTT.